This record looks at one T cell receptor (beta chain) sequence and its context. Its antigen remains unknown. The entry originates in a study of identical twins. Template switching added a universal primer site; cDNA carried unique molecular identifiers. TCRdb recomputed calls from the 5' RACE reads with MiXCR, one row per CDR3 protein. This sample has a few hundred thousand distinct CDR3 sequences, with roughly 9% found just once. Study results and caveats: There is a chance that invariant MAIT and iNKT cells partially muddied zero-insertion analyses. Monozygotic twin pairs showed more out-of-frame TCR alpha sharing than models estimated.

V lost 2 bases to trimming and J lost 3 bases, with 14 bases between them. The CDR3 runs 15 residues. The germline CDR1 and CDR2 sequences are SQVTM and ANQGSEA. Sequenced input: naive T cells sorted from blood. This receptor was identified in a woman between 50 and 59 years old in good health. The chain combines TRBV29-1 with TRBJ2-1; maybe TRBD1 (6 bases). The CDR3 is CSVEPQGRIYNEQFF. The CDR3 DNA follows: TGCAGCGTTGAACCTCAGGGGCGAATCTACAATGAGCAGTTCTTC.